This TCR beta chain was recovered during a study of blood T cells in healthy people across ages. Notes on the study in general: Roughly linear age-related decline in beta diversity appeared, significant by age approximately 41. Samples with more naive T cells showed higher observed beta diversity.

Each sample had at least 6 million PBMCs isolated. The CDR3 has 15 amino acids. The V gene end was trimmed by 1 base and the J gene end by 3 bases; junction bases not matched to a gene: 8. CDR1 is SQVTM, CDR2 ANQGSEA, per germline. Combining a sample-barcoded 5' primer with a J-beta primer mix, a second PCR ran for 7 to 11 cycles. A template-switch adaptor that had 12 random nucleotides put a tag on each cDNA molecule. TCRdb reprocessed the 5' RACE reads with MiXCR, giving one entry per CDR3 protein. In the table there are some 860,000 distinct CDR3 sequences, roughly 56% of which are singletons. This clonotype was counted only a few times. Its antigen is unknown.

The chain carries TRBV29-1 and TRBJ2-7; 8 bases match TRBD1. The receptor was derived from a man aged 40-49 years in good health. The specimen was blood. The CDR3 spells CSVEAGTGIRYEQYF. CDR3 sequence (DNA): TGCAGCGTTGAAGCTGGGACAGGTATCCGCTACGAGCAGTACTTC.